Presented here are 25 T cell receptor beta chains from one specimen sequenced in a study of CXCR3-negative and CXCR3-positive naive CD8 T cells. These receptors' targets are unknown. Whole-study results and caveats: Naive cells positive for CXCR3 carried more hydrophobic TRB CDR3s than CXCR3-negative ones.

The study made its TRB cDNA libraries by 5' RACE, adding UMI labels. TCRdb reprocessed the 5' RACE reads, keeping one entry per CDR3 protein, no DNA. In total, the table holds 80,000 to 100,000 distinct CDR3 sequences. Sequenced input: naive CXCR3+ CD8+ T cells from blood. As for subset: CD45RO-CCR7+CD27+CD95- naive CD8+ T cells expressing CXCR3 (TNR3+). The receptors stem from a human donor in good health. Some clones in this sample may be carry-over from other donors' samples.

The genes are TRBV14 and TRBJ2-1. The germline gives CDR1 SGHDN, CDR2 FVKESK. CDR3 size: 11 residues. CDR3 in amino acids: CASSQDREQFF.

The gene calls are TRBV12-3 or TRBV12-4 and TRBJ2-1; TCRdb names TRBD1, which stays unverified in the absence of DNA. The CDR3 extends over 14 amino acids. The CDR3 loop is CAARVGSPYNEQFF.

This chain joins TRBV28 and TRBJ2-1. Germline V gene lookup returns CDR1 MDHEN and CDR2 SYDVKM. The CDR3 contains 13 residues. The CDR3 sequence is CASSLGKRNEQFF.

The J gene is TRBJ2-7, the V gene TRBV6-2 or TRBV6-3; TCRdb's D call, TRBD1, is unchecked because there is no DNA. Germline values: CDR1 MNHEY, CDR2 SVGEGT. There are 14 residues in the CDR3. CDR3 in amino acids: CASSRRDRSYEQYF.

The chain joins TRBV14 to TRBJ2-5; the D call of TRBD2 rests on TCRdb alone, since no DNA is present to check it. Looked up from germline, CDR1 is SGHDN and CDR2 is FVKESK. The CDR3 is 18 amino acids. CDR3 in amino acids: CASSRRGTSGLYQETQYF.

The chain joins TRBV25-1 to TRBJ2-2; absent DNA, TCRdb's TRBD1 call cannot be checked. Germline V CDR1 and CDR2: MGHDK, SYGVNS. The CDR3 runs 18 residues. CDR3 in amino acids: CASSEFKGGQGISGELFF.

This chain uses TRBV29-1 with TRBJ1-1; the TCRdb call, TRBD1, lacks DNA for checking. The CDR3 contains 11 residues. Germline V gene lookup returns CDR1 SQVTM and CDR2 ANQGSEA. CDR3 sequence: CSVRTGSVVFF.

The V gene is TRBV7-9, the J gene TRBJ2-1; without DNA, the TCRdb call of TRBD1 cannot be checked. The germline gives CDR1 SEHNR, CDR2 FQNEAQ (reference sequence). CDR3 length: 17 amino acids. The CDR3 sequence is CASSSPEGGGTGNEQFF.

This rearrangement joins TRBV5-5 to TRBJ1-1; TCRdb outputs TRBD1, but without DNA this stays unchecked. Germline assignment: CDR1 SGHKS and CDR2 YYEKEE (reference sequence). This CDR3 has 14 amino acids. CDR3 residues: CASSLNPGGVEAFF.

The V and J genes are TRBV28 and TRBJ2-5; the D call from TCRdb, TRBD1, cannot be confirmed without DNA. The CDR3 covers 19 residues. Germline CDR1 reads MDHEN; CDR2 reads SYDVKM. CDR3 amino acids: CASSLTGTYHFFAQETQYF.

The CDR3 is CASSQVRGYTQYF. The genes are TRBV4-3 and TRBJ2-3; the TRBD1 assignment by TCRdb is unverifiable without DNA. The germline CDR1 and CDR2 sequences are LGHNA and YSLEER. The length of the CDR3 is 13 residues.

The chain uses TRBV28 and TRBJ1-2; without DNA, the TCRdb call of TRBD1 cannot be checked. The CDR3 loop spans 14 amino acids. Germline lookup yields CDR1 MDHEN and CDR2 SYDVKM. The CDR3 sequence: CASSFPRDGYGYTF.

V is TRBV6-6 and J is TRBJ2-7; the TCRdb call, TRBD2, lacks DNA for checking. The CDR3 contains 14 residues. Germline CDR1 and CDR2: MNHNY and SVGAGI (reference sequence). CDR3 protein: CASTGLAENYEQYF.

The J gene is TRBJ2-1, the V gene TRBV11-2; the D call of TRBD2 rests on TCRdb alone, since no DNA is present to check it. Germline V gives CDR1 SGHAT, CDR2 FQNNGV. This CDR3 comprises 16 residues. CDR3 residues: CASSLVPRGEYNEQFF.

J is TRBJ2-3 and V is TRBV28. Per the germline V gene, CDR1 is MDHEN and CDR2 is SYDVKM. There are 14 residues in the CDR3. The CDR3 region is CASSFLLDTDTQYF.

The chain recombines TRBV10-2 with TRBJ1-3; TCRdb's D call of TRBD1 is untestable without DNA. The germline V gene encodes CDR1 WSHSY and CDR2 SAAADI. This CDR3 contains 17 residues. CDR3 region: CASSESVPWMGGNTIYF.

The genes are TRBV7-7 and TRBJ2-7; TCRdb calls TRBD1, which cannot be checked without DNA. Germline-derived CDR1 and CDR2 are SSHAT and FNYEAQ (reference sequence). The CDR3 length is 15 residues. This chain's CDR3 is CASSPGTGGSYEQYF.

CDR3 protein: CASSQRVAGIYEQYF. The chain recombines TRBV4-3 with TRBJ2-7; the D call of TRBD2 rests on TCRdb alone, since no DNA is present to check it. This CDR3 comprises 15 residues. Germline CDR1 LGHNA, CDR2 YSLEER.

The rearrangement uses TRBV19 and TRBJ1-5; the D call of TRBD1 rests on TCRdb alone, since no DNA is present to check it. Looked up from germline, CDR1 is LNHDA and CDR2 is SQIVND (reference sequence). The CDR3 contains 15 residues. The CDR3 loop is CASSWGSYSNQPQHF. Drawing the rest from reference TRBV19 and TRBJ1-5, the complete variable domain is DGGITQSPKYLFRKEGQNVTLSCEQNLNHDAMYWYRQDPGQGLRLIYYSQIVNDFQKGDIAEGYSVSREKKESFPLTVTSAQKNPTAFYLCASSWGSYSNQPQHFGDGTRLSIL.

The rearrangement links TRBV5-6 to TRBJ1-1. Germline V gene lookup returns CDR1 SGHDT and CDR2 YYEEEE. The CDR3 runs to 11 residues. CDR3 sequence reads: CASSRISEAFF. Variable domain in full (rest from reference TRBV5-6 and TRBJ1-1): DAGVTQSPTHLIKTRGQQVTLRCSPKSGHDTVSWYQQALGQGPQFIFQYYEEEERQRGNFPDRFSGHQFPNYSSELNVNALLLGDSALYLCASSRISEAFFGQGTRLTVV.

The rearrangement links TRBV2 to TRBJ2-5; TCRdb names TRBD2, which stays unverified in the absence of DNA. Germline V gives CDR1 SNHLY, CDR2 FYNNEI. The CDR3 covers 15 residues. CDR3 protein: CASSEGLAGQETQYF.

This chain connects TRBV20-1 to TRBJ2-3. Germline V gives CDR1 DFQATT, CDR2 SNEGSKA (reference sequence). The CDR3 extends over 13 amino acids. The CDR3: CSARGPNRDTQYF.

V and J are TRBV4-2 and TRBJ1-4. Germline V lookup: CDR1 LGHNA, CDR2 YNFKEQ. The CDR3 runs 12 residues. The CDR3 spells CASSQGQGPTFF.

This chain joins TRBV7-2 and TRBJ2-7; lacking DNA, the TRBD2 call made by TCRdb goes unchecked. The CDR3 has 18 amino acids. Germline loops: CDR1 SGHTA, CDR2 FQGNSA. CDR3: CASSEGVLGSKVFSEQYF.

CDR3 sequence: CASSHQQGPYEQYF. The chain joins TRBV4-1 to TRBJ2-7. The length of the CDR3 is 14 residues. CDR1 is MGHRA, CDR2 YSYEKL, per germline.